The 19 T cell receptor beta chains below all came from one sample that was sequenced in a study of Tregs in tolerant kidney transplant recipients (dated by TCRdb to about 2019). Library construction relied on the immunoSEQ multiplex PCR assay. The source is immuneACCESS, and TCRdb retained only in-frame sequences with V and J called. Part of the clones is not carried over; for the studies checked, unresolved V genes explain less than half of this, and the remainder is unexplained. The sample has 46,000 or so clones on record, roughly nine tenths of them singletons. Around 0.7% of the sample rests with the top ten. The sample was Tregs from blood. Receptors originate from a human donor in good health.

This clone was seen more than once but under ten times. J is TRBJ1-5 and V is TRBV10-3; 7 nucleotides line up with TRBD1. The germline V gene encodes CDR1 ENHRY and CDR2 SYGVKD. The V and J ends lost 3 bases and 6 bases, in that order; junction bases with no gene match: 5. The CDR3 runs 14 residues. CDR3 loop: CAISDSGGIQPQHF. In nucleotides, the CDR3 is TGTGCCATCAGTGATTCAGGGGGTATTCAGCCCCAGCATTTT.

The chain couples TRBV14 to TRBJ1-2, with no clear D. This CDR3 contains 13 residues. CDR1 is SGHDN and CDR2 is FVKESK in the germline V gene. Trimming left V 4 bases short and J 4 bases short, with 10 bases between. The CDR3 nucleotides read TGTGCCAGCAGCCGCGGGCCTGCCTATGGCTACACCTTC. This gives the protein CASSRGPAYGYTF.

This chain uses TRBV18 with TRBJ1-2; D gene unclear. Trimming cost V 6 bases and J 4 bases, with 12 bases left between them. Germline CDR1 is KGHSH and CDR2 is LQKENI. The CDR3 sequence is 13 residues long. CDR3: CASSFEGGYGYTF. The CDR3 DNA follows: TGTGCCAGCTCCTTTGAGGGAGGCTATGGCTACACCTTC.

J is TRBJ1-5 and V is TRBV7-2; D unresolved. The CDR3 extends over 13 amino acids. Trimming shortened V by 1 base and J by 3 bases, and 4 bases separated the two germline ends. Germline-derived CDR1 and CDR2 are SGHTA and FQGNSA. CDR3 sequence reads: CASSLVFNQPQHF. DNA of the CDR3: TGTGCCAGCAGCTTAGTCTTCAATCAGCCCCAGCATTTT.

The chain couples TRBV11-2 to TRBJ2-6; 10 bases are shared with TRBD1. V shed 7 bases, J shed 2 bases, and the junction held 5 bases outside the gene matches. In germline, CDR1 is SGHAT, CDR2 FQNNGV. This CDR3 has 16 residues. In DNA form, the CDR3 reads TGTGCCAGCAACGACAGGGGGCAGACTGGGGCCAACGTCCTGACTTTC. The encoded protein is CASNDRGQTGANVLTF.

This chain joins TRBV6-6 and TRBJ1-6, with unresolved D. CDR1 is MNHNY and CDR2 is SVGAGI in the germline V gene (reference sequence). The CDR3 is 13 residues long. Trimming took 0 bases from V and 7 from J, leaving 4 bases between them. The CDR3 region is CASSYSFNSPLHF. The DNA of the CDR3 is TGTGCCAGCAGTTACTCTTTCAATTCACCCCTCCACTTT.

The rearrangement links TRBV5-6 to TRBJ1-2; no definite D call. V lost 3 bases and J lost 4, with 16 bases in between. Germline values: CDR1 SGHDT, CDR2 YYEEEE. The CDR3 has 15 residues. As DNA, the CDR3 is TGTGCCAGCAGCTCACCGTTGGTGTTTGGCTATGGCTACACCTTC. Translating it yields CASSSPLVFGYGYTF.

V usage is TRBV14 and J usage is TRBJ1-2, with no clear D. Germline V gene lookup returns CDR1 SGHDN and CDR2 FVKESK. V was shortened by 1 base and J by 8 bases, with 14 bases between the two germline ends. The CDR3 consists of 14 residues. CDR3 sequence (DNA): TGTGCCAGCAGCCAAGTTCGGGGATTCGGCGGCTACACCTTC. Its protein is CASSQVRGFGGYTF.

CDR3 sequence (DNA): TGTGCCAGCAGGCGGGAGGCTCTCCTTGAGACCCAGTACTTC. It codes for CASRREALLETQYF. This chain uses TRBV6-6 with TRBJ2-5; TRBD2 matches 8 bases. The CDR3 is made up of 14 amino acids. Per germline, CDR1 MNHNY and CDR2 SVGAGI (reference sequence). V shed 6 bases, J shed 5 bases, and the junction held 8 bases outside the gene matches.

This clone was detected a few times. The V and J genes are TRBV11-2 and TRBJ1-5, with D uncertain. The CDR3 covers 14 residues. Per germline, CDR1 SGHAT and CDR2 FQNNGV. Trimming left V 2 bases short and J 4 bases short, with 9 bases between. The CDR3 is CASSLSTGNQPQHF. The CDR3 nucleotides read TGTGCCAGCAGCTTATCGACGGGTAATCAGCCCCAGCATTTT.

This clone came up once. V usage is TRBV5-1 and J usage is TRBJ2-2, with 9 bases identical to TRBD1. CDR3 length: 15 amino acids. In germline, CDR1 is SGHRS, CDR2 YFSETQ. J was trimmed by 5 bases and V by 5 bases; bases with no gene match: 7. CDR3 residues: CASREQGASTGELFF. Written as DNA, the CDR3 is TGCGCCAGCAGGGAACAGGGGGCGAGTACCGGGGAGCTGTTTTTT. The whole variable domain, filled in from reference TRBV5-1 and TRBJ2-2, reads KAGVTQTPRYLIKTRGQQVTLSCSPISGHRSVSWYQQTPGQGLQFLFEYFSETQRNKGNFPGRFSGRQFSNSRSEMNVSTLELGDSALYLCASREQGASTGELFFGEGSRLTVL.

The CDR3, as DNA: TGTGCCAGCAGCGGTAGCAATCAGCCCCAGCATTTT. Translating gives CASSGSNQPQHF. The gene calls are TRBV7-2 and TRBJ1-5, with D unclear. V was pared by 5 bases and J by 0 bases, with 2 bases between. CDR3 size: 12 residues. CDR1 is SGHTA and CDR2 is FQGNSA in the germline V gene.

This sequence joins TRBV30 and TRBJ1-6; D remains unclear. The CDR3 has 15 amino acids. Trimming cost V 4 bases and J 0 bases, with 10 bases left between them. Germline assignment: CDR1 GTSNPN and CDR2 SVGIG (reference sequence). The CDR3 DNA follows: TGTGCCTGGAAGTGGACGAGCTCCTATAATTCACCCCTCCACTTT. Translation gives CAWKWTSSYNSPLHF.

The J gene is TRBJ2-5, the V gene TRBV7-3; D remains ambiguous. Germline V gene data show CDR1 as SGHTA and CDR2 as FQGTGA. Trimming cost V 3 bases and J 1 base, with 12 bases left between them. This CDR3 spans 15 amino acids. CDR3 sequence (DNA): TGTGCCAGCAGCTTTTCCCGGGCCTCCCAAGAGACCCAGTACTTC. Translation: CASSFSRASQETQYF.

The chain recombines TRBV29-1 with TRBJ2-7; either TRBD1 or TRBD2 may supply D (5 bases each). Trimming left V 6 bases short and J 0 bases short, with 12 bases between. The CDR3 loop spans 13 amino acids. The germline V gene has CDR1 SQVTM and CDR2 ANQGSEA. The CDR3 sequence: CSVRDGPSYEQYF. The CDR3 DNA is TGCAGCGTCCGGGACGGACCCTCCTACGAGCAGTACTTC.

The rearrangement uses TRBV7-8 and TRBJ1-1, with no clear D. CDR1 SGHVS and CDR2 FQNEAQ come from the germline V gene. CDR3 length equals 15 residues. V was trimmed by 2 bases and J by 0 bases, leaving 10 bases between them. This chain's CDR3 is CASSLRFKMNTEAFF. CDR3 sequence (DNA): TGTGCCAGCAGCTTAAGATTCAAAATGAACACTGAAGCTTTCTTT.

In nucleotides, the CDR3 is TGCGCCAGCCGTACTACCGGGACTAGCGCCTACGAGCAGTACTTC. Protein sequence: CASRTTGTSAYEQYF. The rearrangement joins TRBV5-1 to TRBJ2-7; 10 bases match TRBD2. Germline V gene data show CDR1 as SGHRS and CDR2 as YFSETQ. V lost 7 bases, J lost 2 bases, and 9 bases stayed unmatched. The CDR3 loop spans 15 amino acids.

This chain's CDR3 is CASREGRNTEAFF. The CDR3, as DNA: TGTGCCAGCCGCGAAGGTCGGAACACTGAAGCTTTCTTT. The V and J genes are TRBV18 and TRBJ1-1, with D hard to call. CDR1 KGHSH and CDR2 LQKENI come from the germline V gene. V was trimmed by 8 bases and J by 1 base, leaving 11 bases between them. CDR3 size: 13 residues.

This chain uses TRBV2 with TRBJ1-6; the D gene is possibly TRBD1 (5 bases). With 2 bases removed from V and 9 bases from J, the gap between germline ends came to 11 bases. The germline CDR1 and CDR2 sequences are SNHLY and FYNNEI. This CDR3 is built from 14 residues. This chain's CDR3 is CASSERGDPSPLHF. The CDR3 DNA reads TGTGCCAGCAGTGAACGGGGGGATCCTTCACCCCTCCACTTT.